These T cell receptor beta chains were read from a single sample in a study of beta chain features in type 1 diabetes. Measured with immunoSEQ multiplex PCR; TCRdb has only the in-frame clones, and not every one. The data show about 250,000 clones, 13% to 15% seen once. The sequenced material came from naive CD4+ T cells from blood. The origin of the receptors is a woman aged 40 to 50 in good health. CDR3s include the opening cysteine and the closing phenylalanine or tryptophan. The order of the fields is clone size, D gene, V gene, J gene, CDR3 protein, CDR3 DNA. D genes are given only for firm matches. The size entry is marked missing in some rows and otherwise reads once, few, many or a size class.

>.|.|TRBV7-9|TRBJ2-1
CASSLRDRVFF
TGTGCCAGCAGCTTACGGGATCGTGTGTTCTTC
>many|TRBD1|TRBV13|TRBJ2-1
CASSRQKGQEAYNEQFF
TGTGCCAGCAGCCGACAAAAGGGACAGGAGGCCTACAATGAGCAGTTCTTC
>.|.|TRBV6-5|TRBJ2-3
CASSRGDTQYF
TGTGCCAGCAGTCGGGGGGATACGCAGTATTTT
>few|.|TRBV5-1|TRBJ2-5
CASSLGAKETQYF
TGCGCCAGCAGCTTGGGGGCCAAAGAGACCCAGTACTTC
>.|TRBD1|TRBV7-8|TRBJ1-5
CASSPKGGQRRQPQHF
TGTGCCAGCAGCCCGAAGGGGGGACAGCGGCGTCAGCCCCAGCATTTT
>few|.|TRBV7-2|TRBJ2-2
CASSSDFWHANTGELFF
TGTGCCAGCAGCTCCGATTTTTGGCACGCGAACACCGGGGAGCTGTTTTTT
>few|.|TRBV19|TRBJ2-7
CASRPSSGGSYEQYF
TGTGCCAGTAGACCGTCCTCCGGCGGATCCTACGAGCAGTACTTC
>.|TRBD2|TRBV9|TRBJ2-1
CASSVAAGALYNEQFF
TGTGCCAGCAGCGTAGCAGCGGGGGCCCTATACAATGAGCAGTTCTTC
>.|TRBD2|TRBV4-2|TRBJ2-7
CASSQDIAGVAYEQYF
TGTGCCAGCAGCCAAGATATAGCGGGGGTTGCCTACGAGCAGTACTTC
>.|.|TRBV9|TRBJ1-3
CASSVFDRWGGNTIYF
TGTGCCAGCAGCGTATTCGACCGCTGGGGCGGAAACACCATATATTTT
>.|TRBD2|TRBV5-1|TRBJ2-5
CASVPWGAGEETQYF
TGCGCCAGCGTACCCTGGGGAGCGGGGGAAGAGACCCAGTACTTC
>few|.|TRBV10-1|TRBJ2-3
CASRIGVEDTQYF
TGCGCCAGCAGAATCGGGGTTGAGGATACGCAGTATTTT
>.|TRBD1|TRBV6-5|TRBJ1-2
CASSPPGQRNYGYTF
TGTGCCAGCAGCCCGCCGGGACAGAGGAACTATGGCTACACCTTC
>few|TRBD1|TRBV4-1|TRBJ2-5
CASSGTGNQETQYF
TGCGCCAGCAGCGGGACAGGTAACCAAGAGACCCAGTACTTC
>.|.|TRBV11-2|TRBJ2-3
CASSPGPIGSDTQYF
TGTGCCAGCAGCCCGGGTCCGATCGGATCCGATACGCAGTATTTT
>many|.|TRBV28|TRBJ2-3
CASSSNTDTQYF
TGTGCCAGCAGTTCAAACACAGATACGCAGTATTTT
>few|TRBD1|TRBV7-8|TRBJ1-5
CASSSDRDQPQHF
TGTGCCAGCAGCTCAGACAGGGATCAGCCCCAGCATTTT
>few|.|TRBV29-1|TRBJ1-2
CSVGGPNYGYTF
TGCAGCGTTGGGGGCCCTAACTATGGCTACACCTTC
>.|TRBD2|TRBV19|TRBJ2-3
CASRLLAGGPADTQYF
TGTGCCAGTAGATTACTAGCGGGGGGCCCCGCGGATACGCAGTATTTT
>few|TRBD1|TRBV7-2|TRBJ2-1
CASSPPGGGNEQFF
TGTGCCAGCAGCCCGCCAGGGGGCGGCAATGAGCAGTTCTTC
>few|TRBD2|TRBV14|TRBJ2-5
CASSLGGGAGTQYF
TGTGCCAGCAGCCTCGGGGGGGGCGCAGGGACCCAGTACTTC
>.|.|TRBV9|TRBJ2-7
CASSVVPGGEQYF
TGTGCCAGCAGCGTAGTCCCCGGGGGCGAGCAGTACTTC
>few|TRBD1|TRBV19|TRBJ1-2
CASTPGQGDGYTF
TGTGCCAGTACCCCGGGACAGGGGGATGGCTACACCTTC
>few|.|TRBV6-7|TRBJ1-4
CASSPPLRQGCEKLFF
TGTGCCAGCAGCCCTCCTCTGCGGCAGGGCTGCGAAAAACTGTTTTTT
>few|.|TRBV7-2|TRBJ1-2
CASSPNSDYGYTF
TGTGCCAGCAGCCCAAACAGTGATTATGGCTACACCTTC
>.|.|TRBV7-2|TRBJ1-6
CASSLVGAPNSPLHF
TGTGCCAGCAGCTTAGTAGGGGCCCCGAATTCACCCCTCCACTTT
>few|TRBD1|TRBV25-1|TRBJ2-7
CASRDRGFGLREQYF
TGTGCCAGCAGGGACAGGGGGTTCGGGCTTCGCGAGCAGTACTTC
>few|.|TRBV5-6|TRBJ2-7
CASSSTYGEQYF
TGTGCCAGCAGCTCGACATATGGCGAGCAGTACTTC
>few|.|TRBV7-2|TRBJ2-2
CASSFRPNTGELFF
TGTGCCAGCAGCTTTCGTCCGAACACCGGGGAGCTGTTTTTT
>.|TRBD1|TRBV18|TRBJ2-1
CASSPRGQGRDEQFF
TGTGCCAGCTCACCAAGGGGACAGGGTAGAGATGAGCAGTTCTTC
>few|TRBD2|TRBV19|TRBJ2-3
CASSIVAGGRDTQYF
TGTGCCAGTAGTATCGTAGCGGGGGGCCGAGATACGCAGTATTTT
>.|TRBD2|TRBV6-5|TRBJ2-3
CASSWSGGAPDTQYF
TGTGCCAGCAGCTGGAGCGGGGGGGCCCCAGATACGCAGTATTTT
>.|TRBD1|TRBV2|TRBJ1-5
CASNQRGQGNQPQHF
TGTGCCAGCAATCAGCGGGGACAGGGCAATCAGCCCCAGCATTTT
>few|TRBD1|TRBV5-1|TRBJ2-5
CASSLGQGAGETQYF
TGCGCCAGCAGCCTCGGACAGGGGGCTGGGGAGACCCAGTACTTC
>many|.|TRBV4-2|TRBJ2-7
CASSQERLAYEQYF
TGTGCCAGCAGCCAAGAACGACTAGCCTACGAGCAGTACTTC
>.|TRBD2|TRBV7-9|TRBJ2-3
CASSSGLAGSTDTQYF
TGTGCCAGCAGCTCGGGACTAGCGGGCAGCACAGATACGCAGTATTTT
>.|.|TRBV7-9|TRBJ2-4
CASSLEGAKNIQYF
TGTGCCAGCAGCTTAGAGGGGGCCAAAAACATTCAGTACTTC
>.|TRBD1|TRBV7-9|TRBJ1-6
CASSHDRDYSPLHF
TGTGCCAGCAGCCACGACAGGGATTATTCACCCCTCCACTTT
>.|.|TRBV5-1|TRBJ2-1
CASSLGQQNEQFF
TGCGCCAGCAGCTTGGGACAGCAAAATGAGCAGTTCTTC
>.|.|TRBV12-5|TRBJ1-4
CASGSQGPTEKLFF
TGTGCTAGTGGATCCCAGGGGCCCACTGAAAAACTGTTTTTT
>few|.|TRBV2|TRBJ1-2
CASRGVNREHGYTF
TGTGCCAGCAGGGGGGTTAACAGGGAACATGGCTACACCTTC
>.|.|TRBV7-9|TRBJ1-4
CASSQVRRMEKLFF
TGTGCCAGCAGCCAGGTCAGACGGATGGAAAAACTGTTTTTT
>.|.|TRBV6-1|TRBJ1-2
CASSDSAGYGYTF
TGTGCCAGCAGTGATTCGGCAGGCTATGGCTACACCTTC
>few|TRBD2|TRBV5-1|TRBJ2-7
CASSLGSGGNSEQYF
TGCGCCAGCAGCTTGGGATCGGGGGGGAACTCCGAGCAGTACTTC
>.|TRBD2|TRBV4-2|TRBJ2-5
CASSARLAGGQETQYF
TGTGCCAGCAGCGCCCGACTAGCGGGGGGGCAAGAGACCCAGTACTTC
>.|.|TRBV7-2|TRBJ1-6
CASSLVAGRPLHF
TGTGCCAGCAGCTTAGTCGCAGGGAGGCCCCTCCACTTT
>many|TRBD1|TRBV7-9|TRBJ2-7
CASSPRTGSEQYF
TGTGCCAGCAGCCCCCGGACAGGGAGCGAGCAGTACTTC
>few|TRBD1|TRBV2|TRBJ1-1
CASSENRGRTEAFF
TGTGCCAGCAGTGAAAACAGGGGGAGGACTGAAGCTTTCTTT
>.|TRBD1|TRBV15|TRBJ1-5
CATSSGRTGTGGDNQPQHF
TGTGCCACCAGCAGTGGTAGAACCGGGACAGGTGGGGATAATCAGCCCCAGCATTTT